Presented here are 32 T cell receptor beta chains from one specimen sequenced in a study of T cells in women clearing cervical HPV infection. The assay was immunoSEQ multiplex PCR, and TCRdb's table has in-frame clones only and misses some. This table holds about 15,000 clones. The sample was blood buffy coat. These receptors were obtained from a woman aged 18 to 75 with a cervical HPV16 infection that either progressed to CIN3+ or cleared (not recorded which).

Worth noting for this clone: The read stops 3 residues short of the end of the CDR3; the missing end is completed from the germline J gene. V and J are TRBV7-2 and TRBJ2-4; the match to TRBD1 covers 9 bases. The CDR3 is 13 residues long. Germline V CDR1 and CDR2: SGHTA, FQGNSA. The covered CDR3 bases are TGTGCCAGCAGCCCCCGGACAGGGGAAGGT. Protein sequence: CASSPRTGEG. In full, the CDR3 reads CASSPRTGEGQYF.

Of note for this clone: The CDR3 is cut off 3 residues early in the read; its end comes from the germline J gene. This chain joins TRBV10-3 and TRBJ1-2, with 9 bases identical to TRBD1. Trimming took 6 bases from V and 4 from J; bases not matched to a gene: 9. This CDR3 contains 15 residues. CDR1 ENHRY and CDR2 SYGVKD come from the germline V gene. The CDR3 spells CAISPGQGLGYGYTF. CDR3 DNA, as far as it was read: TGTGCCATCAGCCCGGGACAGGGCCTTGGCTATGGC.

For this clone: The read terminates 3 residues ahead of where the CDR3 ends, so the germline J gene completes it. V and J are TRBV11-2 and TRBJ2-2; no definite D call. The germline gives CDR1 SGHAT, CDR2 FQNNGV. This CDR3 region has 12 residues. This CDR3 is CASSLEEAVLFF. Partial CDR3 DNA: TGTGCCAGCAGCTTAGAAGAGGCAGTG.

The part of the CDR3 DNA that was read is TGTGCCAGTAGCCTAAACAACGACAGGGGCGGGAGGGAAAAA. This encodes CASSLNNDRGGREK. The whole CDR3 is CASSLNNDRGGREKLFF. The rearrangement uses TRBV19 and TRBJ1-4, with TRBD1 matching 8 bases. Read sequence stops 3 residues before the CDR3 end, and the germline J gene provides the missing end. The ends lost 6 bases at V and 8 bases at J; junction bases unmatched: 17. Germline V gene lookup returns CDR1 LNHDA and CDR2 SQIVND (reference sequence). The CDR3 totals 17 residues.

CDR3 bases read: TGCAGTGCTGGACAGGGGATCTTCAATCAGCCC. Protein: CSAGQGIFNQP. The full CDR3 reads CSAGQGIFNQPQHF. The V gene is TRBV20-1, the J gene TRBJ1-5; 9 bases align to TRBD1. Sequencing ends 3 residues short of the CDR3 end; the germline J gene provides the rest. The CDR3 sequence is 14 residues long. Germline V gene lookup returns CDR1 DFQATT and CDR2 SNEGSKA (reference sequence). J was trimmed by 3 bases and V by 5 bases; bases with no gene match: 5.

For this clone: The CDR3 is cut off 3 residues early in the read; its end comes from the germline J gene. This rearrangement joins TRBV20-1 to TRBJ2-1, with D unclear. The germline gives CDR1 DFQATT, CDR2 SNEGSKA (reference sequence). Trimming removed 0 bases at V and 0 bases at J, with 9 bases between. The CDR3 loop spans 15 amino acids. The covered CDR3 bases are TGCAGTGCTAGAGATCTTGAGCGCTCCTACAATGAG. This translates into CSARDLERSYNE. The complete CDR3 reads CSARDLERSYNEQFF.

CDR3 DNA, as far as it was read: TGCGCCAGCAGCTCAACACGGACAGGTCTAGATACG. This encodes CASSSTRTGLDT. The CDR3 as a whole reads CASSSTRTGLDTQYF. The chain has TRBV5-1 and TRBJ2-3; 7 positions match TRBD1. The CDR3 goes on 3 residues after the read ends, and that part is filled in from the germline J gene. CDR1 is SGHRS and CDR2 is YFSETQ in the germline V gene. CDR3 length: 15 amino acids. V lost 3 bases and J lost 5; bases outside the gene matches: 9.

Comments on this clone: The read ends 3 residues early relative to the CDR3; the germline J gene fills the gap. The chain uses TRBV13 and TRBJ2-3; D is perhaps TRBD1 (7 bases). Germline CDR1 PRHDT, CDR2 FYEKMQ (reference sequence). CDR3 length: 16 amino acids. The CDR3 region is CASSLRLGGGQETQYF. The sequenced part of the CDR3 DNA is TGTGCCAGCAGCTTACGGCTAGGAGGGGGCCAAGAGACG.

The CDR3 reads CASSPPATGGGYGYTF. The sequenced part of the CDR3 DNA is TGTGCCAGCTCACCACCGGCTACAGGGGGGGGCTATGGC. The rearrangement links TRBV18 to TRBJ1-2; 8 positions match TRBD1. The read halts 3 residues ahead of the CDR3 end, with the missing end drawn from the germline J gene. V gave up 0 bases and J gave up 4 bases; unmatched junction bases: 7. CDR3 length equals 16 residues. Looked up from germline, CDR1 is KGHSH and CDR2 is LQKENI. Full variable domain (outside the CDR3, taken from reference TRBV18 and TRBJ1-2): NAGVMQNPRHLVRRRGQEARLRCSPMKGHSHVYWYRQLPEEGLKFMVYLQKENIIDESGMPKERFSAEFPKEGPSILRIQQVVRGDSAAYFCASSPPATGGGYGYTFGSGTRLTVV.

On this clone itself: From the germline J gene comes the end of the CDR3, since the read stops 3 residues before it. V usage is TRBV18 and J usage is TRBJ2-7; 9 nucleotides match TRBD1. Germline-derived CDR1 and CDR2 are KGHSH and LQKENI. CDR3 size: 13 residues. V lost 4 bases to trimming and J lost 6 bases; unmatched junction nucleotides: 4. Here the CDR3 reads CASSLGQGGEQYF. The CDR3 bases that were read are TGTGCCAGCTCACTGGGACAGGGAGGCGAG.

With regard to this clone: At one boundary the junction diverges from the germline segment, which might be a read error. The read halts 3 residues ahead of the CDR3 end, with the missing end drawn from the germline J gene. V and J are TRBV19 and TRBJ1-3; D call uncertain. There are 14 residues in the CDR3. CDR1 is LNHDA and CDR2 is SQIVND in the germline V gene (reference sequence). CDR3 bases read: TGTGCCGGTAGTATGGCCAACTCTGGAAACACC. Translated: CAGSMANSGNT. The CDR3 reads in full as CAGSMANSGNTIYF.

Concerning this clone: The sequence runs out 3 residues before the end of the CDR3; the remainder is reconstructed from the germline J gene. This chain uses TRBV10-3 with TRBJ2-7, with 12 nucleotides matching TRBD2. Germline CDR1 is ENHRY and CDR2 is SYGVKD. The CDR3 extends over 16 amino acids. Trimming took 5 bases from V and 2 from J; bases not matched to a gene: 7. CDR3 DNA, as far as it was read: TGTGCCATCAGTAGGACTAGCGGGATAACCGCCTACGAG. Its translation: CAISRTSGITAYE. The whole CDR3 sequence is CAISRTSGITAYEQYF.

Worth noting for this clone: Read sequence stops 3 residues before the CDR3 end, and the germline J gene provides the missing end. J is TRBJ2-1 and V is TRBV20-1; 9 bases match TRBD2. V lost 6 bases, J lost 8 bases, and 14 bases stayed unmatched. Germline CDR1 is DFQATT and CDR2 is SNEGSKA (reference sequence). CDR3 size: 15 residues. The chain's CDR3 is CSADTPGTSRHEQFF. CDR3 bases read: TGCAGTGCAGATACTCCCGGGACTAGCCGGCATGAG.

With respect to this clone: The sequenced fragment ends 3 residues before the CDR3 boundary, so the rest is inferred from the germline J gene. The chain is built from TRBV20-1 and TRBJ2-4; D is perhaps TRBD1 (6 bases). CDR3 length: 15 residues. V was cut by 2 bases and J by 0 bases, with 11 bases left in between. In germline, CDR1 is DFQATT, CDR2 SNEGSKA (reference sequence). The CDR3 bases that were read are TGCAGTGCTAGACCCGACAGGCTAGCCAAAAACATT. Amino acids: CSARPDRLAKNI. The entire CDR3 is CSARPDRLAKNIQYF.

CDR3 amino acids: CASSPVRGNDQPQHF. The sequenced CDR3 bases are TGTGCCAGCAGCCCTGTCAGGGGTAACGATCAGCCC. The chain carries TRBV28 and TRBJ1-5, with D maybe TRBD1 (6 bases). The CDR3 end lies 3 residues beyond the end of the read and is filled in from the germline J gene. The V and J ends lost 6 bases and 5 bases respectively, with 17 bases between them. This CDR3 contains 15 residues. Germline loops: CDR1 MDHEN, CDR2 SYDVKM.

This clone shows up as medium-sized by frequency. The CDR3 is cut off 3 residues early in the read; its end comes from the germline J gene. This chain uses TRBV5-5 with TRBJ2-2; tentatively, D is TRBD1 (6 bases). V lost 4 bases to trimming and J lost 1 base, with 11 bases between them. CDR1 and CDR2 (germline): SGHKS, YYEKEE (reference sequence). The CDR3 has 15 residues. The CDR3 DNA, read in part, is TGTGCCAGCAGCAGACTGACAGGGAACACCGGGGAG. Its translation is CASSRLTGNTGE. The whole CDR3 protein is CASSRLTGNTGELFF. Full variable domain (rest looked up from reference TRBV5-5 and TRBJ2-2): DAGVTQSPTHLIKTRGQQVTLRCSPISGHKSVSWYQQVLGQGPQFIFQYYEKEERGRGNFPDRFSARQFPNYSSELNVNALLLGDSALYLCASSRLTGNTGELFFGEGSRLTVL.

The sequenced CDR3 bases are TGTGCCATCAGTGAGCCGACAGGCGGTAATGAAAAA. Protein product: CAISEPTGGNEK. From start to end, the CDR3 is CAISEPTGGNEKLFF. The chain uses TRBV10-3 and TRBJ1-4, with D possibly TRBD1 on 6 matching bases. The sequenced fragment ends 3 residues before the CDR3 boundary, so the rest is inferred from the germline J gene. The V gene's germline CDR1 is ENHRY and CDR2 SYGVKD. This CDR3 spans 15 amino acids. The V end lost 2 bases, the J end lost 4 bases, and 11 bases lay between the germline ends.

Notes on this clone: The read ends 3 residues early relative to the CDR3; the germline J gene fills the gap. The chain uses TRBV18 and TRBJ1-2; 7 bases map to TRBD1. The CDR3 is made up of 15 amino acids. In germline, CDR1 is KGHSH, CDR2 LQKENI. The CDR3 DNA, read in part, is TGTGCCAGCTCACCTCGGGAAAGAGGGACAGATACC. Translation gives CASSPRERGTDT. The complete CDR3 sequence is CASSPRERGTDTYTF.

Incomplete CDR3 DNA: TGTGCCAGCAGACAAAACCCCTACGAG. It specifies CASRQNPYE. The whole CDR3 protein is CASRQNPYEQYF. The chain uses TRBV28 and TRBJ2-7; D not certain. The CDR3 extends 3 residues past the end of the read, so its final part is completed from the germline J gene. The CDR3 extends over 12 amino acids. V gave up 6 bases and J gave up 2 bases, with 8 bases separating them. Per the germline V gene, CDR1 is MDHEN and CDR2 is SYDVKM.

Concerning this clone itself: The read ends 3 residues before the CDR3 terminus; that terminus is restored from the germline J gene. The chain has TRBV27 and TRBJ1-5; TRBD1 matches at 8 bases. The CDR3 has 15 amino acids. CDR1 and CDR2 from the germline V gene are MNHEY and SMNVEV (reference sequence). V trimming: 0 bases; J trimming: 4 bases; junction bases outside the gene matches: 2. CDR3 sequence: CASSLSRTGNQPQHF. The sequenced part of the CDR3 DNA is TGTGCCAGCAGTTTATCTCGGACAGGGAATCAGCCC.

CDR3 DNA, as far as it was read: TGTGCCAGCAGTTACGTAGGTTACAACCCAGCGGTTGAG. It is translated as CASSYVGYNPAVE. The whole CDR3 is CASSYVGYNPAVEQFF. V and J are TRBV6-7 and TRBJ2-1; perhaps TRBD2 as D (5 bases). The read ends 3 residues early relative to the CDR3; the germline J gene fills the gap. TRBV6-7 is labeled an ORF, and its function is uncertain. Deletions cut 2 bases from V and 9 bases from J, with 20 bases between. There are 16 residues in the CDR3.

To note about this clone: The sequenced fragment ends 3 residues before the CDR3 boundary, so the rest is inferred from the germline J gene. The rearrangement uses TRBV5-1 and TRBJ2-2; 9 nucleotides agree with TRBD1. Germline V gene data show CDR1 as SGHRS and CDR2 as YFSETQ. The CDR3 consists of 16 residues. The CDR3 bases that were read are TGCGCCAGCAGTCGAGACAGGGGGTCTGGGGCCAACGTG. Protein: CASSRDRGSGANV. The entire CDR3 protein reads CASSRDRGSGANVLFF. Looking up the rest from reference TRBV5-1 and TRBJ2-2 gives the full variable domain: KAGVTQTPRYLIKTRGQQVTLSCSPISGHRSVSWYQQTPGQGLQFLFEYFSETQRNKGNFPGRFSGRQFSNSRSEMNVSTLELGDSALYLCASSRDRGSGANVLFFGEGSRLTVL.

With regard to this clone: The sequence runs out 3 residues before the end of the CDR3; the remainder is reconstructed from the germline J gene. The chain carries TRBV7-6 and TRBJ2-5, with D unclear. CDR1 and CDR2 (germline): SGHVS, FNYEAQ. Trimming took off 2 bases at V and 5 bases at J, with 3 bases between the two ends. The CDR3 contains 11 residues. CDR3 residues: CASSLQETQYF. The sequenced part of the CDR3 DNA is TGTGCCAGCAGCTTACAGGAGACC.

As regards this clone: The CDR3 extends 3 residues past the end of the read, so its final part is completed from the germline J gene. V is TRBV25-1 and J is TRBJ2-1; D may be TRBD2 (6 bases). The CDR3 spans 18 residues. Trimming cost V 1 base and J 7 bases, with 23 bases left between them. CDR1 and CDR2 (germline): MGHDK, SYGVNS. The CDR3 loop reads CASSESNLRVRRGNEQFF. Partial CDR3 DNA: TGTGCCAGCAGTGAATCGAACTTACGGGTCAGGCGGGGTAATGAG. The full variable domain, completed using reference TRBV25-1 and TRBJ2-1, is EADIYQTPRYLVIGTGKKITLECSQTMGHDKMYWYQQDPGMELHLIHYSYGVNSTEKGDLSSESTVSRIRTEHFPLTLESARPSHTSQYLCASSESNLRVRRGNEQFFGPGTRLTVL.

CDR3 residues: CASSSSGGTGQNEKLFF. The CDR3 bases that were read are TGCGCCAGCAGCTCTTCCGGAGGGACAGGGCAAAATGAAAAA. This sequence joins TRBV5-1 and TRBJ1-4; 9 positions match TRBD1. The read terminates 3 residues ahead of where the CDR3 ends, so the germline J gene completes it. V lost 3 bases, J lost 5 bases, and 11 bases stayed unmatched. CDR3 size: 17 residues. Looked up from germline, CDR1 is SGHRS and CDR2 is YFSETQ.

As concerns this clone: The missing CDR3 end, 3 residues past where the read stops, is filled in from the germline J gene. The genes are TRBV6-4 and TRBJ2-2; 8 bases align to TRBD1. CDR3 length equals 15 residues. The V gene's germline CDR1 is MRHNA and CDR2 SNTAGT. Trimming at V came to 0 bases and at J to 3 bases, leaving 0 bases not matched to a gene. Incomplete CDR3 DNA: TGTGCCAGCAGTGACTCACAGGGGGACACCGGGGAG. Its protein product is CASSDSQGDTGE. In full, the CDR3 reads CASSDSQGDTGELFF.

About this clone itself: Sequencing ends 3 residues short of the CDR3 end; the germline J gene provides the rest. The chain joins TRBV2 to TRBJ1-2; D is ambiguous. Germline V gene data show CDR1 as SNHLY and CDR2 as FYNNEI. The V end lost 4 bases, the J end lost 3 bases, and 15 bases lay between the germline ends. The CDR3 contains 15 residues. The part of the CDR3 DNA that was read is TGTGCCAGCAGTGTGAGACCCGCGGAGCACTATGGC. Protein product: CASSVRPAEHYG. From start to end, the CDR3 is CASSVRPAEHYGYTF. Using reference TRBV2 and TRBJ1-2 for the parts outside the CDR3, the full variable domain is EPEVTQTPSHQVTQMGQEVILRCVPISNHLYFYWYRQILGQKVEFLVSFYNNEISEKSEIFDDQFSVERPDGSNFTLKIRSTKLEDSAMYFCASSVRPAEHYGYTFGSGTRLTVV.

About this clone itself: The read falls 3 residues short of the CDR3 end, and the missing part is taken from the germline J gene. The rearrangement joins TRBV5-1 to TRBJ2-5, with a tentative D call TRBD1 (5 bases). The ends were cut back, 0 bases at V and 1 base at J, with 7 bases in the middle. The CDR3 is 14 residues long. Germline V gene lookup returns CDR1 SGHRS and CDR2 YFSETQ. The CDR3 bases that were read are TGCGCCAGCAGCTTGGCTCAGGGCCAAGAGACC. It specifies CASSLAQGQET. The entire CDR3 sequence reads CASSLAQGQETQYF.

As for this clone: The observed sequence ends 3 residues before the CDR3 terminus, with the missing tail filled in from the germline J gene. The rearrangement uses TRBV19 and TRBJ2-1, with TRBD2 matching 7 bases. With V trimmed by 5 bases and J by 2 bases, 6 bases remained unmatched. Germline lookup yields CDR1 LNHDA and CDR2 SQIVND (reference sequence). This CDR3 region has 15 residues. The chain's CDR3 is CASSAPGGPYNEQFF. CDR3 DNA (partial): TGTGCCAGTAGTGCCCCGGGGGGACCCTACAATGAG.

Points on this clone: The read ends 3 residues early relative to the CDR3; the germline J gene fills the gap. The chain recombines TRBV19 with TRBJ2-7, with a possible D match to TRBD1 (5 bases). V was shortened by 3 bases and J by 6 bases, with 12 bases between the two germline ends. CDR3 length: 13 amino acids. CDR1 is LNHDA and CDR2 is SQIVND in the germline V gene (reference sequence). The part of the CDR3 DNA that was read is TGTGCCAGTAGTATTCAGGGTCCCAGCGAG. This encodes CASSIQGPSE. Given in full, the CDR3 is CASSIQGPSEQYF.

CDR3 protein: CASSLGYGGNEQFF. The sequenced part of the CDR3 DNA is TGTGCCAGCAGCTTAGGTTACGGGGGCAATGAG. The chain joins TRBV7-9 to TRBJ2-1; a weak D match, TRBD2 (6 bases). The read is 3 residues too short to cover the CDR3 end, so that end is filled in from the germline J gene. CDR1 SEHNR and CDR2 FQNEAQ come from the germline V gene (reference sequence). The CDR3 has 14 residues. V was clipped by 1 base and J by 6 bases, with 10 bases between them.

With respect to this clone: The sequenced fragment ends 3 residues before the CDR3 boundary, so the rest is inferred from the germline J gene. The rearrangement links TRBV7-8 to TRBJ1-5; TRBD1 matches 7 bases. V trimming: 4 bases; J trimming: 6 bases; junction bases outside the gene matches: 12. The CDR3 contains 16 residues. Germline V gene sequence: CDR1 SGHVS, CDR2 FQNEAQ. Incomplete CDR3 DNA: TGTGCCAGCAGCTCCTCTCAGACAGGGATCGGTCAGCCC. Amino acids: CASSSSQTGIGQP. The complete CDR3 sequence is CASSSSQTGIGQPQHF.